These T cell receptor beta chains were read from a single sample in a study of precursors of human CD4 cytotoxic T cells. MiXCR, applied by TCRdb to the reads, yields one record per CDR3 protein. The sample shows over 200 distinct CDR3 sequences, 30% to 40% of them seen only once. Source material: memory CD4+ T cells from blood (PBMCs). These TCRs come from a human donor in good health. CDR3s include the opening cysteine and the closing phenylalanine or tryptophan. A D gene is named only where the DNA matches it firmly. Clone size is stated in some rows and not others, as once, few, many or a class when expanded.

D gene: NA; clone size: NA; V gene: TRBV3-1; J gene: TRBJ1-5; CDR3 DNA: TGTGCCAGCAGCCAAGAGGATCAGCCCCAGCATTTT; CDR3 protein: CASSQEDQPQHF
D gene: NA; clone size: NA; V gene: TRBV12-3/TRBV12-4; J gene: TRBJ1-3; CDR3 DNA: TGTGCCTTCGCTGAGGGTTCGGGAAACACCATATATTTT; CDR3 protein: CAFAEGSGNTIYF
D gene: NA; clone size: large; V gene: TRBV10-3; J gene: TRBJ2-2; CDR3 DNA: TGTGCCACCGGGACGGCGAACACCGGGGAGCTGTTTTTT; CDR3 protein: CATGTANTGELFF
D gene: NA; clone size: few; V gene: TRBV5-1; J gene: TRBJ2-3; CDR3 DNA: TGCGCCAGCAGCTTGCAGGACATCCGAGGCACAGATACGCAGTATTTT; CDR3 protein: CASSLQDIRGTDTQYF
D gene: TRBD2; clone size: few; V gene: TRBV11-2; J gene: TRBJ2-7; CDR3 DNA: TGTGCCAGCAGCTTAGTCGGACTAGCGCCCGCTTGGTACGAGCAGTACTTC; CDR3 protein: CASSLVGLAPAWYEQYF
D gene: TRBD1; clone size: few; V gene: TRBV12-3/TRBV12-4; J gene: TRBJ1-2; CDR3 DNA: TGTGCCAGCAGTCTAATGGGGGACAGGGGATATGGCTACACCTTC; CDR3 protein: CASSLMGDRGYGYTF
D gene: TRBD2; clone size: large; V gene: TRBV9; J gene: TRBJ2-7; CDR3 DNA: TGTGCCAGCAGCATGACTAGCGCTCAAAGCTCCTACGAGCAGTACTTC; CDR3 protein: CASSMTSAQSSYEQYF
D gene: NA; clone size: NA; V gene: TRBV30; J gene: TRBJ2-7; CDR3 DNA: TGTGCCTGGGGGGTAGACTACGAGCAGTACTTC; CDR3 protein: CAWGVDYEQYF
D gene: NA; clone size: NA; V gene: TRBV28; J gene: TRBJ2-1; CDR3 DNA: TGTGCCAGCAGTTATACAGGAGACAATGAGCAGTTCTTC; CDR3 protein: CASSYTGDNEQFF
D gene: NA; clone size: hyperexpanded; V gene: TRBV10-2; J gene: TRBJ2-5; CDR3 DNA: TGCGCCAGCAGTGATATCAGGGAGACCCAGTACTTC; CDR3 protein: CASSDIRETQYF
D gene: NA; clone size: NA; V gene: TRBV11-1; J gene: TRBJ2-3; CDR3 DNA: TGTGCCAGCAGCTTAGTCGCCGGGGCTAGAAGTGGCGCAGATACGCAGTATTTT; CDR3 protein: CASSLVAGARSGADTQYF
D gene: NA; clone size: NA; V gene: TRBV7-8; J gene: TRBJ2-1; CDR3 DNA: TGTGCCAGCAGATCCGGGGTAGAGATCGACAATGAGCAGTTCTTC; CDR3 protein: CASRSGVEIDNEQFF
D gene: NA; clone size: NA; V gene: TRBV6-6; J gene: TRBJ2-2; CDR3 DNA: TGTGCCAGCAGTTACCAAGCGTGGACCGGGGAGCTGTTTTTT; CDR3 protein: CASSYQAWTGELFF
D gene: NA; clone size: NA; V gene: TRBV7-2; J gene: TRBJ2-7; CDR3 DNA: TGTGCCAGCAGCCCAGAGGCGGCGGGAAGGGGAAACGAGCAGTACTTC; CDR3 protein: CASSPEAAGRGNEQYF
D gene: NA; clone size: few; V gene: TRBV2; J gene: TRBJ2-2; CDR3 DNA: TGTGCCAGCAGCGAAGGCGAGTGGAACACCGGGGAGCTGTTTTTT; CDR3 protein: CASSEGEWNTGELFF
D gene: NA; clone size: few; V gene: TRBV11-2; J gene: TRBJ2-7; CDR3 DNA: TGTGCCAGCAGCCCTTCTCGGACAGCATCCTACGAGCAGTACTTC; CDR3 protein: CASSPSRTASYEQYF
D gene: TRBD2; clone size: large; V gene: TRBV29-1; J gene: TRBJ2-3; CDR3 DNA: TGCAGCGGGGCGGGAGTTCTCACAGATACGCAGTATTTT; CDR3 protein: CSGAGVLTDTQYF
D gene: TRBD2; clone size: NA; V gene: TRBV20-1; J gene: TRBJ2-1; CDR3 DNA: TGCAGTGCTAGTTCCACGGGAGGGCTCCCCCAGTTCTTC; CDR3 protein: CSASSTGGLPQFF
D gene: NA; clone size: large; V gene: TRBV3-1; J gene: TRBJ1-1; CDR3 DNA: TGTGCCAGCAGCTTACCGACAGGAATGAACACTGAAGCTTTCTTT; CDR3 protein: CASSLPTGMNTEAFF
D gene: NA; clone size: NA; V gene: TRBV5-4; J gene: TRBJ2-2; CDR3 DNA: TGTGCCAGCAGCATACAGGGACTAAACACCGGGGAGCTGTTTTTT; CDR3 protein: CASSIQGLNTGELFF
D gene: NA; clone size: few; V gene: TRBV5-1; J gene: TRBJ2-1; CDR3 DNA: TGCGCCAGCAGCTTGGGAAGGGCTTTCTACAATGAGCAGTTCTTC; CDR3 protein: CASSLGRAFYNEQFF
D gene: NA; clone size: NA; V gene: TRBV3-1; J gene: TRBJ1-4; CDR3 DNA: TGTGCCAGCAGCCAAAATATTGGCGGGGAAAAACTGTTTTTT; CDR3 protein: CASSQNIGGEKLFF
D gene: NA; clone size: large; V gene: TRBV3-1; J gene: TRBJ1-5; CDR3 DNA: TGTGCCAGCAGCCAAGGCGCCCACCCGAGCAATCAGCCCCAGCATTTT; CDR3 protein: CASSQGAHPSNQPQHF
D gene: NA; clone size: NA; V gene: TRBV9; J gene: TRBJ2-3; CDR3 DNA: TGTGCCAGCAGCGTCCGGGACCAAACGTCGGATACGCAGTATTTT; CDR3 protein: CASSVRDQTSDTQYF
D gene: NA; clone size: NA; V gene: TRBV6-6; J gene: TRBJ2-1; CDR3 DNA: TGTGCCAGCAGTTGGGCGGCTACCAATGAGCAGTTCTTC; CDR3 protein: CASSWAATNEQFF
D gene: NA; clone size: large; V gene: TRBV20-1; J gene: TRBJ1-6; CDR3 DNA: TGCAGTGCCCCGACAGGCCGAAATTCACCCCTCCACTTT; CDR3 protein: CSAPTGRNSPLHF